A single sample is the source of the 24 T cell receptor beta chains below, sequenced in a study of T cell repertoires in cytomegalovirus infection. TCRdb fed the reads into MiXCR, producing one record per CDR3 protein. The table includes about 300,000 distinct CDR3 sequences, around 10% detected once. Sequenced sample: PBMCs. The origin of the receptors is a human donor in good health (CMV status not recorded). Some clones in this sample may be carry-over from other donors' samples.

This clonotype was seen repeatedly, ten times or more. This chain joins TRBV27 and TRBJ2-2; no firm D call. Trimming took 6 bases from V and 6 from J, leaving 11 bases between them. The germline V gene encodes CDR1 MNHEY and CDR2 SMNVEV (reference sequence). The CDR3 has 13 residues. The CDR3 DNA reads as TGTGCCAGCAGATTTTATGGTTCCGGGGAGCTGTTTTTT. Translation gives CASRFYGSGELFF.

This clonotype was found many times. The V and J genes are TRBV7-2 and TRBJ1-4, with D tentatively TRBD1 (5 bases). V was pared by 1 base and J by 6 bases, with 12 bases between. This CDR3 has 15 residues. Germline values: CDR1 SGHTA, CDR2 FQGNSA. CDR3 amino acids: CASSLGGQGYEKLFF. Here the CDR3 DNA reads TGTGCCAGCAGCTTAGGAGGGCAGGGCTATGAAAAACTGTTTTTT.

The sample holds a few counts of this clonotype. This chain's CDR3 is CASASGTGKDTQYF. The DNA of the CDR3 is TGTGCCAGCGCCTCCGGGACAGGGAAGGATACGCAGTATTTT. This chain joins TRBV6-5 and TRBJ2-3, with TRBD1 matching 9 bases. The CDR3 runs 14 residues. Trimming took 8 bases from V and 6 from J; bases not matched to a gene: 9. Per the germline V gene, CDR1 is MNHEY and CDR2 is SVGAGI.

In this sample, this clonotype turned up many times. The genes are TRBV5-1 and TRBJ1-2; no firm D call. CDR3 length equals 17 residues. CDR1 and CDR2 (germline): SGHRS, YFSETQ. The V and J ends lost 2 bases and 5 bases respectively, with 22 bases between them. DNA for the CDR3: TGCGCCAGCAGCTTCGATACGGGAGCGACGGCCATTTATGGCTACACCTTC. Residues: CASSFDTGATAIYGYTF.

The CDR3 coding sequence is TGTGCCAGCAGCTTAGCTCGTAGGATTTCCCTCTCTGGGGCCAACGTCCTGACTTTC. It encodes CASSLARRISLSGANVLTF. The gene calls are TRBV7-2 and TRBJ2-6; D is undetermined. The CDR3 sequence is 19 residues long. Germline V gene data show CDR1 as SGHTA and CDR2 as FQGNSA. V was trimmed by 0 bases and J by 0 bases, leaving 15 bases between them.

This clonotype was observed many times. The chain combines TRBV18 with TRBJ1-1; 8 bases fit TRBD1. The ends lost 0 bases at V and 0 bases at J; junction bases unmatched: 3. Germline V gene sequence: CDR1 KGHSH, CDR2 LQKENI. The CDR3 is 16 amino acids. In nucleotides, the CDR3 is TGTGCCAGCTCACCACCGGGCAGGGGGCTGAACACTGAAGCTTTCTTT. It codes for CASSPPGRGLNTEAFF. The full variable domain, its missing parts supplied by reference TRBV18 and TRBJ1-1, is NAGVMQNPRHLVRRRGQEARLRCSPMKGHSHVYWYRQLPEEGLKFMVYLQKENIIDESGMPKERFSAEFPKEGPSILRIQQVVRGDSAAYFCASSPPGRGLNTEAFFGQGTRLTVV.

This clonotype was seen at least ten times. The J gene is TRBJ2-1, the V gene TRBV7-2; the D gene is possibly TRBD2 (5 bases). V lost 8 bases, J lost 1 base, and 9 bases lay in between. The CDR3 runs to 13 residues. The germline V gene encodes CDR1 SGHTA and CDR2 FQGNSA. CDR3 in amino acids: CASRAGSYNEQFF. DNA for the CDR3: TGTGCCAGCCGCGCGGGTTCCTACAATGAGCAGTTCTTC.

This clonotype was observed at least ten times. This chain connects TRBV7-6 to TRBJ2-1; D remains ambiguous. Trimming pared 4 bases from V and 5 bases from J, leaving 12 bases between. Germline-derived CDR1 and CDR2 are SGHVS and FNYEAQ. CDR3 length equals 14 residues. CDR3 DNA: TGTGCCAGCAGCTCCCAAGTGTCTAACAATGAGCAGTTCTTC. Amino acid sequence: CASSSQVSNNEQFF.

Ten or more counts support this clonotype. V usage is TRBV7-2 and J usage is TRBJ1-2; D is undetermined. Germline V CDR1 and CDR2: SGHTA, FQGNSA. The CDR3 has 16 amino acids. The V and J ends lost 7 bases and 0 bases respectively, with 18 bases between them. CDR3 protein: CASTLSRRTANYGYTF. The CDR3 bases are TGTGCCAGCACACTGTCACGTCGGACGGCTAACTATGGCTACACCTTC.

This clonotype was counted many times. This chain uses TRBV12-5 with TRBJ2-3; D possibly uses TRBD1 or TRBD2 (5 bases each). Germline CDR1 is LGHNT and CDR2 is FRNRAP. The CDR3 is made up of 17 amino acids. V dropped 6 bases and J dropped 0 bases, with 19 bases sitting between them. For the CDR3, the DNA is TGTGCTAGTGGCCCACGCTCGGGACGGGTGAGCACAGATACGCAGTATTTT. Encoded protein: CASGPRSGRVSTDTQYF.

Only a few counts were recorded for this clonotype. The V gene is TRBV11-2, the J gene TRBJ1-3; perhaps TRBD1 as D (5 bases). Deletions cut 5 bases from V and 0 bases from J, with 14 bases between. From germline, CDR1 is SGHAT and CDR2 FQNNGV. This CDR3 is 16 amino acids long. This CDR3 reads CASSPLGTFSGNTIYF. Written as DNA, the CDR3 is TGTGCCAGCAGCCCCCTCGGGACCTTCTCTGGAAACACCATATATTTT.

This chain links TRBV20-1 with TRBJ2-3, with no clear D. Trimming pared 6 bases from V and 2 bases from J, leaving 9 bases between. The CDR3 runs 12 residues. Germline V lookup: CDR1 DFQATT, CDR2 SNEGSKA (reference sequence). The CDR3 reads CSAALDTDTQYF. The CDR3 DNA follows: TGCAGTGCCGCTTTGGACACAGATACGCAGTATTTT.

There are many counts of this clonotype. J is TRBJ1-5 and V is TRBV19, with a weak D call TRBD1 (6 bases). This CDR3 has 15 residues. V was shortened by 3 bases and J by 9 bases, with 18 bases between the two germline ends. The germline CDR1 and CDR2 sequences are LNHDA and SQIVND (reference sequence). CDR3 in DNA: TGTGCCAGTAGTATCGGACAGTTCGAGGGATTGCCCCAGCATTTT. Protein sequence: CASSIGQFEGLPQHF.

This clonotype was detected only a few times. The gene calls are TRBV20-1 and TRBJ2-6, with a weak D call TRBD2 (6 bases). The CDR3 loop spans 19 amino acids. The germline V gene has CDR1 DFQATT and CDR2 SNEGSKA (reference sequence). V lost 1 base to trimming and J lost 0 bases, with 19 bases between them. This chain's CDR3 is CSARVPRGIHFSGANVLTF. CDR3 nucleotides: TGCAGTGCTAGAGTTCCTCGGGGGATCCACTTCTCTGGGGCCAACGTCCTGACTTTC.

This clonotype has ten or more counts. This rearrangement joins TRBV14 to TRBJ1-6; D ambiguous. The germline gives CDR1 SGHDN, CDR2 FVKESK. The CDR3 runs to 13 residues. The germline V and J ends were trimmed by 1 base and 6 bases, with 4 bases remaining between them. CDR3 DNA: TGTGCCAGCAGCCAAGGTGGTAATTCACCCCTCCACTTT. Its translation is CASSQGGNSPLHF.

The chain is built from TRBV20-1 and TRBJ1-1; D remains ambiguous. Trimming cost V 2 bases and J 0 bases, with 4 bases left between them. The CDR3 is made up of 12 amino acids. Germline V CDR1 and CDR2: DFQATT, SNEGSKA (reference sequence). CDR3 sequence: CSARPMNTEAFF. CDR3 bases: TGCAGTGCTAGACCGATGAACACTGAAGCTTTCTTT.

This chain uses TRBV2 with TRBJ2-5; 9 bases agree with TRBD1. Losses at the gene ends were 9 bases for V and 6 bases for J; bases not matched to a gene: 2. Germline V gene lookup returns CDR1 SNHLY and CDR2 FYNNEI. The CDR3 contains 11 residues. CDR3 coding DNA: TGTGCCAGGGGACAGGGTCAGACCCAGTACTTC. It is translated as CARGQGQTQYF.

The V gene is TRBV25-1, the J gene TRBJ2-2, with 8 positions matching TRBD1. V dropped 2 bases and J dropped 7; count of bases not matched to a gene: 6. The germline V gene encodes CDR1 MGHDK and CDR2 SYGVNS. The CDR3 is 15 amino acids. CDR3 in amino acids: CASSEPGQEVGELFF. The DNA of the CDR3 is TGTGCCAGCAGTGAACCGGGACAGGAAGTCGGGGAGCTGTTTTTT.

This clonotype was observed at least ten times. The chain recombines TRBV7-2 with TRBJ1-1; no definite D call. The V and J ends lost 0 bases and 1 base respectively, with 6 bases between them. The CDR3 totals 14 residues. In germline, CDR1 is SGHTA, CDR2 FQGNSA. The CDR3 spells CASSLAGPNTEAFF. The CDR3 region has the DNA TGTGCCAGCAGCTTAGCAGGGCCGAACACTGAAGCTTTCTTT.

This clonotype was observed at least ten times. The rearrangement links TRBV6-6 to TRBJ1-3; the D gene is possibly TRBD1 (5 bases). The length of the CDR3 is 15 residues. Germline loops: CDR1 MNHNY, CDR2 SVGAGI (reference sequence). The germline V and J ends were trimmed by 4 bases and 2 bases, with 12 bases remaining between them. The CDR3 reads CASSFTGGAGNTIYF. CDR3 DNA sequence: TGTGCCAGCAGTTTTACCGGGGGTGCTGGAAACACCATATATTTT.

This clonotype was observed many times. The chain carries TRBV6-2 or TRBV6-3 and TRBJ2-3; D uncertain. The CDR3 totals 12 residues. Germline CDR1 is MNHEY and CDR2 is SVGEGT. The germline V and J ends were trimmed by 2 bases and 14 bases, with 14 bases remaining between them. The DNA for the CDR3 is TGTGCCAGCAGTTACGGTCCCAACGTAAGGTATTTT. Translating it yields CASSYGPNVRYF.

In its sample, this clonotype was seen many times. This chain links TRBV7-2 with TRBJ2-3; 7 bases map to TRBD2. The germline gives CDR1 SGHTA, CDR2 FQGNSA. V lost 6 bases, J lost 4 bases, and 4 bases stayed unmatched. The CDR3 is made up of 13 amino acids. The CDR3 loop is CASRKAGADTQYF. Written as DNA, the CDR3 is TGTGCCAGCAGAAAGGCGGGGGCAGATACGCAGTATTTT.

In its sample, this clonotype was seen a few times. This chain connects TRBV3-1 to TRBJ2-1; D may match TRBD1 or TRBD2 (5 bases each). This CDR3 contains 13 residues. Germline CDR1 is LGHDT and CDR2 is YNNKEL (reference sequence). V was cut by 0 bases and J by 9 bases, with 9 bases left in between. DNA of the CDR3: TGTGCCAGCAGCCAAGATAGGGACGGTGAGCAGTTCTTC. This encodes CASSQDRDGEQFF.

This clonotype has a count of ten or more. The chain employs TRBV7-9 and TRBJ1-3, with D hard to call. V dropped 5 bases and J dropped 4 bases, with 15 bases sitting between them. Germline values: CDR1 SEHNR, CDR2 FQNEAQ (reference sequence). The CDR3 loop spans 15 amino acids. For the CDR3, the DNA is TGTGCCAGCAGCGATCTCGGACGTAAGGGAAACACCATATATTTT. Translation gives CASSDLGRKGNTIYF.